This TCR beta chain was identified during a study of cytomegalovirus exposure and HLA in healthy donors. In the study overall: It was reported in a later analysis that the 95 to 150 validation repertoires used the same platform as the roughly 700 first-cohort repertoires. Overall study findings and caveats: TCR beta chains numbering some 150 were designated cytomegalovirus-associated. Subsequent analysis found a tendency for first-cohort TCR clusters to co-occur within the 95 to 150 validation repertoires.

For this clone: The antigen is not known.

Profiled with immunoSEQ multiplex PCR; TCRdb holds only in-frame clones, not every one. The data hold 150,000 to 250,000 clones, with about three quarters observed a single time. Sequenced: PBMCs. The receptor's source is a woman in her 30s in good health and CMV-seronegative.

CDR3 in amino acids: CASSPDSSYGYTF. The CDR3, as DNA: TGTGCCAGCAGCCCCGACAGCAGCTATGGCTACACCTTC. This chain joins TRBV5-4 and TRBJ1-2, with D possibly being TRBD1 (5 bases). The ends were cut back, 4 bases at V and 4 bases at J, with 11 bases in the middle. Per germline, CDR1 SGHNT and CDR2 YYREEE (reference sequence). The CDR3 covers 13 residues.